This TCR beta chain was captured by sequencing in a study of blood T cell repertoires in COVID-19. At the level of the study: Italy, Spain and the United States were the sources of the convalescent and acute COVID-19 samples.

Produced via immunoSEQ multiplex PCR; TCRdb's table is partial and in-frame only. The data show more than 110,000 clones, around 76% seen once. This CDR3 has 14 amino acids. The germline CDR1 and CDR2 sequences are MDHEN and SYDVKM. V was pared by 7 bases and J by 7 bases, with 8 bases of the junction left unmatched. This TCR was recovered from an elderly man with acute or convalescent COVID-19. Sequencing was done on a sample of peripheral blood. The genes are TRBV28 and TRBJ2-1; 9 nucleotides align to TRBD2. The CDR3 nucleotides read TGTGCCAGCAATAAGCGGGGGGCGTGGAATGAGCAGTTCTTC. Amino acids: CASNKRGAWNEQFF.